Following are 7 T cell receptor beta chains from one sample sequenced in a study of blood T cell repertoires in COVID-19. Measured with immunoSEQ multiplex PCR; TCRdb has only the in-frame clones, and not every one. The top ten clones hold around 2% of a sample with approximately 110,000 clones, 85% of them seen once. Sequences were obtained from peripheral blood. Every receptor here comes from a human donor in a cohort sampled during active COVID-19.

The V call is TRBV12-5, the J call TRBJ1-5; D call uncertain. Trimming took 3 bases from V and 4 from J, leaving 7 bases between them. The CDR3 length is 13 residues. Germline V gene lookup returns CDR1 LGHNT and CDR2 FRNRAP. This CDR3 is CASGFEGNQPQHF. In DNA form, the CDR3 reads TGTGCTAGTGGTTTTGAGGGTAATCAGCCCCAGCATTTT.

The chain carries TRBV4-3 and TRBJ2-7; 8 bases align to TRBD1. V shed 1 base and J 1 base; nucleotides not matched to a gene: 9. This CDR3 has 17 amino acids. The germline V gene has CDR1 LGHNA and CDR2 YSLEER. CDR3 in amino acids: CASSQGTGTGVSYEQYF. In nucleotides, the CDR3 is TGCGCCAGCAGCCAAGGTACCGGGACAGGCGTTTCCTACGAGCAGTACTTC.

The chain joins TRBV5-1 to TRBJ1-1; TRBD1 aligns across 8 bases. CDR1 SGHRS and CDR2 YFSETQ come from the germline V gene. The V gene end was trimmed by 1 base and the J gene end by 7 bases; junction bases not matched to a gene: 9. There are 15 residues in the CDR3. As DNA, the CDR3 is TGCGCCAGCAGCTTGCGTTCAGGGGGCGGTCATGAAGCTTTCTTT. Residues: CASSLRSGGGHEAFF.

The chain recombines TRBV7-2 with TRBJ2-3; D gene unclear. Germline assignment: CDR1 SGHTA and CDR2 FQGNSA. The CDR3 sequence is 13 residues long. Between the trimmed V and J ends, which lost 5 bases and 1 base, there was a span of 7 bases. CDR3 region: CASSTRGTDTQYF. As DNA, the CDR3 is TGTGCCAGCAGCACCCGAGGCACAGATACGCAGTATTTT.

This rearrangement joins TRBV12-3 or TRBV12-4 to TRBJ1-2; 8 bases fit TRBD1. The CDR3 has 12 residues. Trimming at V came to 7 bases and at J to 6 bases, leaving 4 bases not matched to a gene. CDR3 in amino acids: CASTGQGDGYTF. CDR3 sequence (DNA): TGTGCCAGCACCGGACAGGGTGATGGCTACACCTTC.

The chain carries TRBV6-5 and TRBJ1-2; D unresolved. The V end lost 4 bases, the J end lost 8 bases, and 11 bases lay between the germline ends. Germline loops: CDR1 MNHEY, CDR2 SVGAGI. The CDR3 length is 12 residues. CDR3 in DNA: TGTGCCAGCAGTTCGCTCGCGGGGGGCTACACCTTC. This translates into CASSSLAGGYTF.

This clone was detected a few times. Distinct nucleotide sequences in the sample also encode this CDR3. This chain joins TRBV5-6 and TRBJ2-1, with 10 nucleotides matching TRBD2. CDR1 and CDR2 (germline): SGHDT, YYEEEE. This CDR3 spans 16 amino acids. Losses at the gene ends were 4 bases for V and 2 bases for J; bases not matched to a gene: 6. The DNA of the CDR3 is TGTGCCAGCAGCCGAGGAGCGGGGGGGCCCTACAATGAGCAGTTCTTC. Amino acid sequence: CASSRGAGGPYNEQFF.